This TCR beta chain was sequenced during a study of T cell clonotyping in hematopoietic cell transplantation. This clone occurred a few times. What it binds is not known. V was shortened by 3 bases and J by 4 bases, with 16 bases between the two germline ends. The CDR3 runs to 15 residues. Germline CDR1 is SGDLS and CDR2 is YYNGEE. Method: immunoSEQ multiplex PCR; TCRdb's copy keeps in-frame clones and lacks some. The sample has about 3,500 clones, roughly 78% seen once; the top ten hold 25% to 30%. Recipient blood drawn about 28 days pretransplant and days 30, 100, 180 after. Notes on the study in general: Pathologically expanded recipient clonotypes increased progressively from day 30 to day 180 as diversity fell. Few recipient clonotypes overlapped donors; over 95% were de novo at given depth.

The material sequenced was peripheral blood mononuclear cells, taken at the time of graft-versus-host disease after allogeneic stem cell transplant. The receptor was derived from a female patient aged 50 to 60 who had an allogeneic stem cell transplant from an unrelated donor, so the T cells may come from the graft donor. Some clones in this sample may be carry-over from other donors' samples. The V call is TRBV9, the J call TRBJ1-2; D is undetermined. The CDR3 protein is CASSGDRNTGYGYTF. CDR3 nucleotides: TGTGCCAGCAGCGGAGACCGGAATACGGGCTATGGCTACACCTTC.